A selection of T cell receptor beta chains follows, all from one sample in a study of blood T cell repertoires in COVID-19. Assay: immunoSEQ multiplex PCR; the TCRdb copy retains only in-frame clones and omits some. Altogether around 250,000 clones are present, around 86% being singletons, with the ten largest covering 2% to 2.5%. Sequencing was done on a sample of PBMCs or T cells enriched from blood (not recorded which). Receptors were obtained from a woman between 50 and 59 years old who had recovered from COVID-19. The CDR3 runs from the conserved cysteine through the conserved F or W. A D gene is named only where the DNA matches it firmly. The size entry is marked missing in some rows and otherwise reads once, few, many or a size class.

J gene: TRBJ1-5; V gene: TRBV3-1/TRBV3-2; clone size: once; D gene: -; CDR3 length: 12; CDR3 protein: CASSQAGQPQHF; CDR3 DNA: TGTGCCAGCAGCCAAGCGGGGCAGCCCCAGCATTTT
J gene: TRBJ2-3; V gene: TRBV11-1; clone size: -; D gene: TRBD2; CDR3 length: 16; CDR3 protein: CASSQGLAGVWYTQYF; CDR3 DNA: TGTGCCAGCAGCCAGGGACTAGCGGGAGTTTGGTATACGCAGTATTTT
J gene: TRBJ2-5; V gene: TRBV9; clone size: -; D gene: TRBD1; CDR3 length: 15; CDR3 protein: CASSPGQGGRETQYF; CDR3 DNA: TGTGCCAGCAGCCCGGGACAGGGGGGGAGAGAGACCCAGTACTTC
J gene: TRBJ1-1; V gene: TRBV7-2; clone size: -; D gene: -; CDR3 length: 14; CDR3 protein: CASSLHDRSTEAFF; CDR3 DNA: TGTGCCAGCAGCTTGCACGACAGGAGCACTGAAGCTTTCTTT
J gene: TRBJ1-6; V gene: TRBV5-1; clone size: -; D gene: TRBD1; CDR3 length: 15; CDR3 protein: CASSPVTGLNSPLHF; CDR3 DNA: TGCGCCAGCAGCCCCGTGACAGGGCTTAATTCACCCCTCCACTTT
J gene: TRBJ2-1; V gene: TRBV14; clone size: -; D gene: -; CDR3 length: 15; CDR3 protein: CASSPPRGGYNEQFF; CDR3 DNA: TGTGCCAGCAGCCCTCCGCGGGGCGGGTACAATGAGCAGTTCTTC
J gene: TRBJ1-5; V gene: TRBV6-5; clone size: -; D gene: -; CDR3 length: 13; CDR3 protein: CASRNRAGQPQHF; CDR3 DNA: TGTGCCAGCAGGAACAGGGCAGGTCAGCCCCAGCATTTT
J gene: TRBJ2-3; V gene: TRBV5-1; clone size: -; D gene: TRBD2; CDR3 length: 14; CDR3 protein: CASSSGLAGGIGYF; CDR3 DNA: TGCGCCAGCAGTTCTGGACTAGCGGGGGGAATTGGGTATTTT
J gene: TRBJ1-5; V gene: TRBV7-2; clone size: -; D gene: -; CDR3 length: 14; CDR3 protein: CASSLGQAYQPQHF; CDR3 DNA: TGTGCCAGCAGCTTGGGCCAGGCCTATCAGCCCCAGCATTTT
J gene: TRBJ1-1; V gene: TRBV5-6; clone size: -; D gene: -; CDR3 length: 13; CDR3 protein: CASSFRQNTEAFF; CDR3 DNA: TGTGCCAGCAGCTTTCGACAGAACACTGAAGCTTTCTTT
J gene: TRBJ1-2; V gene: TRBV18; clone size: -; D gene: -; CDR3 length: 14; CDR3 protein: CASSPGQTNYGYTF; CDR3 DNA: TGTGCCAGCTCGCCGGGACAAACGAACTATGGCTACACCTTC
J gene: TRBJ2-7; V gene: TRBV9; clone size: -; D gene: TRBD1; CDR3 length: 16; CDR3 protein: CASSGAGQGKTYEQYF; CDR3 DNA: TGTGCCAGCAGCGGGGCCGGACAGGGAAAAACCTACGAGCAGTACTTC
J gene: TRBJ2-1; V gene: TRBV7-6; clone size: -; D gene: -; CDR3 length: 14; CDR3 protein: CASSPLAGYNEQFF; CDR3 DNA: TGTGCCAGCAGCCCCTTGGCAGGGTACAATGAGCAGTTCTTC
J gene: TRBJ2-1; V gene: TRBV15; clone size: -; D gene: -; CDR3 length: 14; CDR3 protein: CATSRISSYNEQFF; CDR3 DNA: TGTGCCACCAGCAGGATCAGCTCCTACAATGAGCAGTTCTTC
J gene: TRBJ2-3; V gene: TRBV30; clone size: -; D gene: TRBD2; CDR3 length: 16; CDR3 protein: CAWSLGLAGNTDTQYF; CDR3 DNA: TGTGCCTGGAGTCTGGGACTAGCGGGGAACACAGATACGCAGTATTTT
J gene: TRBJ1-5; V gene: TRBV7-7; clone size: -; D gene: TRBD1; CDR3 length: 13; CDR3 protein: CASRAQGAKPQHF; CDR3 DNA: TGTGCTAGCAGGGCACAGGGGGCGAAGCCCCAGCATTTT
J gene: TRBJ2-7; V gene: TRBV2; clone size: -; D gene: -; CDR3 length: 15; CDR3 protein: CASSEAVLWSYEQYF; CDR3 DNA: TGTGCCAGCAGTGAAGCAGTTCTATGGAGCTACGAGCAGTACTTC
J gene: TRBJ1-6; V gene: TRBV18; clone size: -; D gene: TRBD1; CDR3 length: 14; CDR3 protein: CASSLGQGNSPLHF; CDR3 DNA: TGTGCCAGCTCCCTCGGACAGGGCAATTCACCCCTCCACTTT
J gene: TRBJ1-1; V gene: TRBV7-2; clone size: -; D gene: -; CDR3 length: 15; CDR3 protein: CASRTDPAGNTEAFF; CDR3 DNA: TGTGCCAGCAGAACCGACCCGGCAGGTAACACTGAAGCTTTCTTT